These 20 T cell receptor beta chains originate from one sample sequenced in a study of CD8 T cells in ankylosing spondylitis. TCRdb passed the 5' RACE reads through MiXCR, listing each CDR3 protein once. Of about 170,000 distinct CDR3 sequences detected, around 16% appear once; the ten largest clones hold over 7.5%. Material: blood, either unsorted or a sorted T cell fraction (not recorded which). The source is a male donor with ankylosing spondylitis or in good health (not recorded which).

This clonotype showed up just a few times. V usage is TRBV2 and J usage is TRBJ2-4; 8 bases match TRBD2. The CDR3 is made up of 19 amino acids. Trimming removed 4 bases from V and 0 bases from J; junction bases left unmatched: 14. Germline V CDR1 and CDR2: SNHLY, FYNNEI. CDR3 coding DNA: TGTGCCAGCAGTGCTGGGGTTAGCGGGATCTTAATAGCCAAAAACATTCAGTACTTC. Its translation is CASSAGVSGILIAKNIQYF.

This chain joins TRBV29-1 and TRBJ2-6; D possibly corresponds to TRBD1 (5 bases). The germline CDR1 and CDR2 sequences are SQVTM and ANQGSEA. The CDR3 contains 12 residues. The V and J ends lost 6 bases and 3 bases respectively, with 6 bases between them. This chain's CDR3 is CSVGLGANVLTF. CDR3 DNA sequence: TGCAGCGTGGGGCTTGGGGCCAACGTCCTGACTTTC.

This clonotype was counted only a few times. This sequence joins TRBV7-6 and TRBJ2-1, with 7 bases fitting TRBD2. CDR3 size: 16 residues. Unmatched junction bases numbered 9, after V lost 0 bases and J lost 7 bases. Germline CDR1 reads SGHVS; CDR2 reads FNYEAQ. CDR3 sequence (DNA): TGTGCCAGCAGCTTAGCTACTAGCGTTCCTCGGAATGAGCAGTTCTTC. It is translated as CASSLATSVPRNEQFF.

The rearrangement joins TRBV2 to TRBJ2-7, with D hard to call. Germline assignment: CDR1 SNHLY and CDR2 FYNNEI. V was cut by 7 bases and J by 7 bases, with 14 bases left in between. This CDR3 spans 12 amino acids. As DNA, the CDR3 is TGTGCCAGCACGACGACGGTCGGAGAGCAGTACTTC. This encodes CASTTTVGEQYF.

This chain connects TRBV10-2 to TRBJ2-5; D uncertain. The CDR3 spans 14 residues. CDR1 and CDR2 (germline): WSHSY, SAAADI. The V and J ends lost 0 bases and 3 bases respectively, with 8 bases between them. CDR3 protein: CASSESSREETQYF. In DNA form, the CDR3 reads TGCGCCAGCAGTGAGTCGAGTAGAGAAGAGACCCAGTACTTC.

The chain joins TRBV29-1 to TRBJ1-5; 9 bases are shared with TRBD1. CDR3 length equals 14 residues. V lost 6 bases, J lost 2 bases, and 5 bases stayed unmatched. Germline CDR1 is SQVTM and CDR2 is ANQGSEA. CDR3 region: CSVGTGFGNQPQHF. The CDR3, as DNA: TGCAGCGTGGGGACAGGGTTTGGCAATCAGCCCCAGCATTTT.

The rearrangement links TRBV6-1 to TRBJ2-5; a possible D gene is TRBD2 (5 bases). V was pared by 10 bases and J by 2 bases, with 17 bases between. This CDR3 is 14 amino acids long. Germline lookup yields CDR1 MNHNS and CDR2 SASEGT. CDR3 loop: CATKRLPGQETQYF. The DNA for the CDR3 is TGTGCCACCAAGCGTCTGCCGGGACAAGAGACCCAGTACTTC.

The V gene is TRBV11-2, the J gene TRBJ2-7; 7 bases are a match to TRBD2. Trimming removed 1 base from V and 4 bases from J; junction bases left unmatched: 16. The CDR3 sequence is 18 residues long. Germline lookup yields CDR1 SGHAT and CDR2 FQNNGV. CDR3 in amino acids: CASSLGGLVGGPVYEQYF. In DNA, the CDR3 is TGTGCCAGCAGCTTAGGTGGTTTGGTGGGAGGGCCCGTTTACGAGCAGTACTTC.

This clonotype was detected many times. The chain employs TRBV5-1 and TRBJ2-1, with 8 positions matching TRBD2. Trimming took 0 bases from V and 7 from J; bases not matched to a gene: 6. This CDR3 is 15 amino acids long. Per germline, CDR1 SGHRS and CDR2 YFSETQ. CDR3 loop: CASSLDLAGANEQFF. CDR3 in DNA: TGCGCCAGCAGCTTGGACCTAGCGGGCGCGAATGAGCAGTTCTTC.

The chain couples TRBV29-1 to TRBJ1-2; 9 positions agree with TRBD1. The CDR3 contains 14 residues. In germline, CDR1 is SQVTM, CDR2 ANQGSEA. DNA of the CDR3: TGCTGCGCCGCCAGGGACAGGGAAGGATATGGCTACACCTTC. Its protein is CCAARDREGYGYTF.

There are a few counts of this clonotype. The J gene is TRBJ1-1, the V gene TRBV7-9; D is unresolved. The germline V gene has CDR1 SEHNR and CDR2 FQNEAQ (reference sequence). The V and J ends lost 0 bases and 2 bases respectively, with 7 bases between them. There are 14 residues in the CDR3. The CDR3: CASSLAQVNTEAFF. The CDR3 region has the DNA TGTGCCAGCAGCTTAGCCCAAGTCAACACTGAAGCTTTCTTT. The complete variable domain, with remaining parts taken from reference TRBV7-9 and TRBJ1-1, reads DTGVSQNPRHKITKRGQNVTFRCDPISEHNRLYWYRQTLGQGPEFLTYFQNEAQLEKSRLLSDRFSAERPKGSFSTLEIQRTEQGDSAMYLCASSLAQVNTEAFFGQGTRLTVV.

This clonotype was seen at least ten times. The genes are TRBV4-1 and TRBJ1-2, with 8 bases fitting TRBD1. With V trimmed by 0 bases and J by 2 bases, 8 bases remained unmatched. CDR3 length equals 17 residues. In germline, CDR1 is MGHRA, CDR2 YSYEKL. This CDR3 reads CASSQETGGSMNYGYTF. The DNA for the CDR3 is TGCGCCAGCAGCCAAGAAACAGGGGGTAGTATGAACTATGGCTACACCTTC.

This clonotype was detected many times. This sequence joins TRBV28 and TRBJ2-3, with D perhaps TRBD1 or TRBD2 (5 bases each). The CDR3 sequence is 16 residues long. Germline CDR1 is MDHEN and CDR2 is SYDVKM. V gave up 4 bases and J gave up 1 base, with 15 bases separating them. Written as DNA, the CDR3 is TGTGCCAGCAGTTCCGAGAGGGGCAGTGGCACAGATACGCAGTATTTT. It specifies CASSSERGSGTDTQYF. Combining the CDR3 with reference TRBV28 and TRBJ2-3 gives the whole variable domain DVKVTQSSRYLVKRTGEKVFLECVQDMDHENMFWYRQDPGLGLRLIYFSYDVKMKEKGDIPEGYSVSREKKERFSLILESASTNQTSMYLCASSSERGSGTDTQYFGPGTRLTVL.

The chain links TRBV6-6 to TRBJ1-5; D is uncertain. Germline loops: CDR1 MNHNY, CDR2 SVGAGI (reference sequence). The V end was cut by 5 bases, the J end by 8 bases, with 16 bases between. The CDR3 is made up of 14 amino acids. CDR3 amino acids: CASSPQMDWEPQHF. The CDR3 DNA follows: TGTGCCAGCAGTCCGCAGATGGATTGGGAGCCCCAGCATTTT.

This clonotype was seen a handful of times. V usage is TRBV29-1 and J usage is TRBJ1-5, with D hard to call. Between the trimmed V and J ends, which lost 4 bases and 9 bases, there was a span of 7 bases. Looked up from germline, CDR1 is SQVTM and CDR2 is ANQGSEA. The CDR3 consists of 10 residues. CDR3 sequence (DNA): TGCAGCGTTGGAGACCGGCCCCAGCATTTT. It yields the protein CSVGDRPQHF.

There are many counts of this clonotype. The chain recombines TRBV24-1 with TRBJ1-2, with 8 positions matching TRBD1. Germline lookup yields CDR1 KGHDR and CDR2 SFDVKD. V was clipped by 5 bases and J by 8 bases; unmatched bases: 12. CDR3 size: 15 residues. The CDR3 nucleotides read TGTGCCACCAGTGGCTCGGACAGGGAGAGTATGGGCTACACCTTC. This gives the protein CATSGSDRESMGYTF.

This clonotype was found many times. The chain joins TRBV11-2 to TRBJ2-3, with 7 bases aligning to TRBD2. V trimming: 1 base; J trimming: 1 base; junction bases outside the gene matches: 8. This CDR3 spans 17 amino acids. Germline V gene lookup returns CDR1 SGHAT and CDR2 FQNNGV. CDR3 coding DNA: TGTGCCAGCAGCTTAGGTTGGCGGGAGTTGGGCACAGATACGCAGTATTTT. Its translation is CASSLGWRELGTDTQYF.

The rearrangement links TRBV28 to TRBJ1-5; tentatively, D is TRBD1 (6 bases). This CDR3 comprises 14 residues. Per germline, CDR1 MDHEN and CDR2 SYDVKM. V lost 6 bases to trimming and J lost 7 bases, with 16 bases between them. CDR3 protein: CASRRGGVRQPQHF. In nucleotides, the CDR3 is TGTGCCAGCAGAAGAGGGGGGGTACGGCAGCCCCAGCATTTT.

This sequence joins TRBV21-1 and TRBJ2-6; no check of the table's D call, TRBD1, against the DNA was made. TRBV21-1 is shown as a pseudogene. The CDR3 contains 16 residues. CDR3 in DNA: TGTGCCAGACCGGGACAGGGGCCATCTGGGGCCAACGTCCTGACTTTC. Residues: CARPGQGPSGANVLTF.

For this clonotype: This may stem from a read error, because a much larger clone lies one nucleotide away. The gene calls are TRBV29-1 and TRBJ1-1, with D unclear. The CDR3 runs to 12 residues. Deletions cut 7 bases from V and 1 base from J, with 10 bases between. Germline loops: CDR1 SQVTM, CDR2 ANQGSEA. CDR3 sequence (DNA): TGCAGCGCCGGACGGGCGAACACTGAAGCTTTCTTT. Translation gives CSAGRANTEAFF.